This T cell receptor (beta chain) was sequenced in a study of CD8+ T cells in alopecia areata. Study outcomes and limitations: Expanded CD8+ clones among the top 100, and scalp clonality, were significantly decreased by tofacitinib. Sharing of TCR sequences between patients (possibly for HLA-related reasons) was less clear than in mice. Many expanded lesional clones remained in scalp and blood on tofacitinib. Compared with normal scalp, lesional scalp had higher clonality and more expanded CD8+ clones.

The sample's treatment: oral pan-JAK inhibitor, 5-10 mg twice daily. This clone has a handful of counts. Its antigen remains unidentified. cDNA prepared by RNA extraction and subsequent reverse transcription served as the template for sequencing. Using immunoSEQ multiplex PCR, the repertoire was profiled, and TCRdb retains in-frame clones only, with some absent. The table lists about 120,000 clones, about 61% of them singletons. Germline-derived CDR1 and CDR2 are SGHDN and FVKESK. V lost 1 base and J lost 2, with 14 bases in between. The CDR3 has 16 amino acids. The sample here was CD8+ T cells sorted from blood, taken at week 4, from a patient treated with tofacitinib. The clonotype was recovered from a human donor with alopecia areata. The chain is built from TRBV14 and TRBJ1-2, with D tentatively TRBD1 (5 bases). The CDR3 sequence: CASSQVIQAQNYGYTF. CDR3 nucleotides: TGTGCCAGCAGCCAAGTAATACAGGCGCAAAACTATGGCTACACCTTC.